Following are 10 T cell receptor beta chains from one sample sequenced in a study of glioma-infiltrating T cells after dendritic cell vaccination. Generated by immunoSEQ multiplex PCR, the TCRdb table keeps only in-frame clones and is missing some. The table lists about 92,000 clones, about nine tenths of them singletons, with approximately 15% in the top ten. This specimen consisted of blood, obtained before dendritic cell vaccination. The receptor set was obtained from a human donor with glioblastoma.

The chain is built from TRBV2 and TRBJ2-7; 7 bases match TRBD2. The CDR3 has 17 amino acids. With 2 bases clipped from V and 3 bases from J, the junction kept 13 bases outside the gene matches. The germline V gene encodes CDR1 SNHLY and CDR2 FYNNEI. For the CDR3, the DNA is TGTGCCAGCAGTGAACTAGGCGCGGGAGAAGTAAGCTACGAGCAGTACTTC. Its translation is CASSELGAGEVSYEQYF.

The chain recombines TRBV25-1 with TRBJ1-4, with a weak D call TRBD1 (5 bases). The CDR3 contains 13 residues. V gave up 1 base and J gave up 14 bases, with 14 bases separating them. Germline V gives CDR1 MGHDK, CDR2 SYGVNS. The CDR3 region is CASSEWKGVDLFF. In DNA form, the CDR3 reads TGTGCCAGCAGTGAATGGAAAGGGGTTGATCTGTTTTTT.

The chain carries TRBV5-4 and TRBJ2-1, with 12 nucleotides matching TRBD2. The CDR3 has 14 amino acids. Germline V lookup: CDR1 SGHNT, CDR2 YYREEE (reference sequence). Trimming removed 1 base from V and 9 bases from J; junction bases left unmatched: 2. The CDR3: CASSLRLAGVEQFF. DNA of the CDR3: TGTGCCAGCAGCTTGCGACTAGCGGGAGTTGAGCAGTTCTTC. Filled out from reference TRBV5-4 and TRBJ2-1, the complete variable domain reads ETGVTQSPTHLIKTRGQQVTLRCSSQSGHNTVSWYQQALGQGPQFIFQYYREEENGRGNFPPRFSGLQFPNYSSELNVNALELDDSALYLCASSLRLAGVEQFFGPGTRLTVL.

This chain uses TRBV9 with TRBJ2-2, with D perhaps TRBD2 (7 bases). Trimming shortened V by 7 bases and J by 4 bases, and 17 bases separated the two germline ends. Germline loops: CDR1 SGDLS, CDR2 YYNGEE. The CDR3 consists of 15 residues. The CDR3 nucleotides are TGTGCCAGCTCGCGCGGGGGCGGGACCACCGGGGAGCTGTTTTTT. It translates to CASSRGGGTTGELFF.

The J gene is TRBJ2-7, the V gene TRBV18; D is perhaps TRBD1 (5 bases). CDR3 length equals 14 residues. The germline V gene encodes CDR1 KGHSH and CDR2 LQKENI. Trimming took 2 bases from V and 3 from J, leaving 11 bases between them. CDR3 nucleotide sequence: TGTGCCAGCTCACCAGTCGACAGAGACTACGAGCAGTACTTC. Translated: CASSPVDRDYEQYF.

This clone showed up just once. The chain combines TRBV4-2 with TRBJ2-1; 8 nucleotides align to TRBD2. The CDR3 consists of 16 residues. The germline CDR1 and CDR2 sequences are LGHNA and YNFKEQ. Unmatched junction bases numbered 4, after V lost 0 bases and J lost 3 bases. This chain's CDR3 is CASSQDAGGIYNEQFF. As DNA, the CDR3 is TGTGCCAGCAGCCAAGATGCGGGAGGTATCTACAATGAGCAGTTCTTC.

The rearrangement joins TRBV7-2 to TRBJ2-5, with D perhaps TRBD2 (7 bases). Deletions cut 6 bases from V and 4 bases from J, with 21 bases between. From germline, CDR1 is SGHTA and CDR2 FQGNSA. This CDR3 is 16 amino acids long. The CDR3 DNA reads as TGTGCCAGCAGAAGGGGGGGGCGGGGGACGACAGAGACCCAGTACTTC. Its protein is CASRRGGRGTTETQYF. Variable domain in full (rest from reference TRBV7-2 and TRBJ2-5): GAGVSQSPSNKVTEKGKDVELRCDPISGHTALYWYRQSLGQGLEFLIYFQGNSAPDKSGLPSDRFSAERTGGSVSTLTIQRTQQEDSAVYLCASRRGGRGTTETQYFGPGTRLLVL.

The chain combines TRBV15 with TRBJ1-2; maybe TRBD1 (5 bases). V was trimmed by 5 bases and J by 3 bases, leaving 10 bases between them. Germline V gene data show CDR1 as LNHNV and CDR2 as YYDKDF (reference sequence). This CDR3 is 13 amino acids long. The CDR3 bases are TGTGCCACCAGCCTACAGGTTGACTATGGCTACACCTTC. Translation: CATSLQVDYGYTF.

This clone came up once. The chain joins TRBV11-3 to TRBJ1-2; perhaps TRBD1 as D (5 bases). Between the trimmed V and J ends, which lost 3 bases and 8 bases, there was a span of 16 bases. Germline V lookup: CDR1 SGHNT, CDR2 YENEEA. This CDR3 is built from 14 residues. The CDR3 sequence: CASSFRAGIEGYTF. The CDR3 coding sequence is TGTGCCAGCAGCTTCCGGGCAGGGATCGAGGGCTACACCTTC.

The CDR3 reads CASSYMTSTDTQYF. The CDR3 DNA is TGCGCCAGCAGCTATATGACAAGCACAGATACGCAGTATTTT. This chain connects TRBV5-1 to TRBJ2-3; D unclear. V was shortened by 3 bases and J by 0 bases, with 8 bases between the two germline ends. The CDR3 length is 14 residues. Germline V lookup: CDR1 SGHRS, CDR2 YFSETQ. The entire variable domain, with the rest obtained from reference TRBV5-1 and TRBJ2-3, is as follows: KAGVTQTPRYLIKTRGQQVTLSCSPISGHRSVSWYQQTPGQGLQFLFEYFSETQRNKGNFPGRFSGRQFSNSRSEMNVSTLELGDSALYLCASSYMTSTDTQYFGPGTRLTVL.